This T cell receptor beta chain was identified during a study of blood T cell repertoires in COVID-19. Study background: Researchers got acute and convalescent COVID-19 samples from the United States, Italy and Spain. T cells, B-cell-depleted T cells, or PBMCs supplied cDNA or gDNA.

V was pared by 7 bases and J by 5 bases, with 5 bases of the junction left unmatched. This CDR3 is built from 15 residues. Germline CDR1 is SNHLY and CDR2 is FYNNEI. Per the original methods: Amplified reference gene primers provided the basis for estimating nucleated cell counts. The assay was immunoSEQ multiplex PCR, and TCRdb's table has in-frame clones only and misses some. V and J calls plus clone size are reproduced from that table; the DNA served to infer D and trimming. Of 88,000 or so clones in the sample, 75% to 85% are singletons; the top ten hold approximately 24%. The receptor was isolated from a human donor in a cohort sampled during active COVID-19. The sample was peripheral blood. The chain uses TRBV2 and TRBJ2-1; 13 nucleotides match TRBD2. DNA for the CDR3: TGTGCCAGCAACGAACTAGCGGGAGGGGACAATGAGCAGTTCTTC. Encoded protein: CASNELAGGDNEQFF. The complete variable domain, with remaining parts taken from reference TRBV2 and TRBJ2-1, reads EPEVTQTPSHQVTQMGQEVILRCVPISNHLYFYWYRQILGQKVEFLVSFYNNEISEKSEIFDDQFSVERPDGSNFTLKIRSTKLEDSAMYFCASNELAGGDNEQFFGPGTRLTVL.